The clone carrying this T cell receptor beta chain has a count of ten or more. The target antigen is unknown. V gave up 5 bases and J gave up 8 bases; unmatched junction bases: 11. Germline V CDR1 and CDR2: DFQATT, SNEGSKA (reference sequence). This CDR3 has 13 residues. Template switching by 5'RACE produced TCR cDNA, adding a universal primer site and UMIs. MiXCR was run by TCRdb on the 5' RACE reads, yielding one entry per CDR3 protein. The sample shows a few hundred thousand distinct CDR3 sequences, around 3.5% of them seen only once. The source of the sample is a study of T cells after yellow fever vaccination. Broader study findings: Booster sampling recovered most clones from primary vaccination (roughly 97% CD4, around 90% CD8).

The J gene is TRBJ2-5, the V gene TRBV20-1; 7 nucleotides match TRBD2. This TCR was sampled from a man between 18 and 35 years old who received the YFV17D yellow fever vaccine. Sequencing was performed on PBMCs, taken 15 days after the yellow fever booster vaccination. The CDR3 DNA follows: TGCAGTGCTGCCGCGGTCCGCGGGGGAACCCAGTACTTC. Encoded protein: CSAAAVRGGTQYF.